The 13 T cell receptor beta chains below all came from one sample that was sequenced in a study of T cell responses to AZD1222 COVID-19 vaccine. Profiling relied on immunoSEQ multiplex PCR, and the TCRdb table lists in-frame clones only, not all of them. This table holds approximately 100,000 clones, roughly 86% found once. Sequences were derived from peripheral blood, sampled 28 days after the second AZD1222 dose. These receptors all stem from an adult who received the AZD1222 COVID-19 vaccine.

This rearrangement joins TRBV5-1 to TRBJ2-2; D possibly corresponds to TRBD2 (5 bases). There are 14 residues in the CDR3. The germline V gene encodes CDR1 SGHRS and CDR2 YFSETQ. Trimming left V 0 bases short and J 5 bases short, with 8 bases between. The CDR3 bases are TGCGCCAGCAGCTTGGGGACTTCTACCGGGGAGCTGTTTTTT. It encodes CASSLGTSTGELFF.

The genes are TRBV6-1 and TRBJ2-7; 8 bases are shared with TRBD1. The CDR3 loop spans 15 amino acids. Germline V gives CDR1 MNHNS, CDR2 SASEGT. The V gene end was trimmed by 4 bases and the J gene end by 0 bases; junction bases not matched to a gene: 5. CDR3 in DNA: TGTGCCAGCAGTGGTACAGGGGGTCGCTCCTACGAGCAGTACTTC. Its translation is CASSGTGGRSYEQYF.

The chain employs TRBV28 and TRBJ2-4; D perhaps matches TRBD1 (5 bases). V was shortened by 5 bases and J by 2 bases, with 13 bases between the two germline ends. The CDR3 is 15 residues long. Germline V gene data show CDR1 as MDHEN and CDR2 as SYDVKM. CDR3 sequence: CASSAQGLPKNIQYF. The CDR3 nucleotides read TGTGCCAGCAGTGCGCAGGGCCTTCCCAAAAACATTCAGTACTTC.

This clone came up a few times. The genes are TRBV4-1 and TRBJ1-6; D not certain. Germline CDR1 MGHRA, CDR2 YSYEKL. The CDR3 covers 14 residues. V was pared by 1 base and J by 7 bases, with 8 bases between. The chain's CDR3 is CASSQVRSNSPLHF. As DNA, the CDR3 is TGCGCCAGCAGCCAAGTTAGGTCCAATTCACCCCTCCACTTT.

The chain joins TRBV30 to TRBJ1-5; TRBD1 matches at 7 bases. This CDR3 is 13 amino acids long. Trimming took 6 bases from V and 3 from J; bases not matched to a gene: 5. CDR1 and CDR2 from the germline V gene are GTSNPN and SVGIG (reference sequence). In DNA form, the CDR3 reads TGTGCCTGTTCACAGGGGATCAATCAGCCCCAGCATTTT. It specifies CACSQGINQPQHF.

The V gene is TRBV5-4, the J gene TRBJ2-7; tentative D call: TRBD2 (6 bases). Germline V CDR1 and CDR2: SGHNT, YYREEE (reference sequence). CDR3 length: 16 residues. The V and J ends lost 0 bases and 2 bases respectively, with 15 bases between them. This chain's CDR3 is CASSLAGAGRPYEQYF. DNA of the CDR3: TGTGCCAGCAGCTTGGCCGGGGCGGGACGACCCTACGAGCAGTACTTC.

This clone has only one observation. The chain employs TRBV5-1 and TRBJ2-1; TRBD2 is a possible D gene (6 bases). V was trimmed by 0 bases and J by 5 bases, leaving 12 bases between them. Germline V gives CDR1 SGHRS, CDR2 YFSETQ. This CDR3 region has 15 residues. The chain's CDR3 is CASSLVGWEDNEQFF. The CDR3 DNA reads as TGCGCCAGCAGCTTGGTGGGATGGGAGGACAATGAGCAGTTCTTC.

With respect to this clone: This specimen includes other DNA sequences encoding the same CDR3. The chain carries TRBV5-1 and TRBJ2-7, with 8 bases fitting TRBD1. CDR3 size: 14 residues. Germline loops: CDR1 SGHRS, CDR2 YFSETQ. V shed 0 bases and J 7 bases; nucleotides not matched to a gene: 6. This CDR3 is CASSLAQGAGEQYF. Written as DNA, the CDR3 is TGCGCCAGCAGCTTGGCCCAGGGGGCGGGGGAGCAGTACTTC. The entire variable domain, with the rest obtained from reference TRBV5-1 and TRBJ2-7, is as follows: KAGVTQTPRYLIKTRGQQVTLSCSPISGHRSVSWYQQTPGQGLQFLFEYFSETQRNKGNFPGRFSGRQFSNSRSEMNVSTLELGDSALYLCASSLAQGAGEQYFGPGTRLTVT.

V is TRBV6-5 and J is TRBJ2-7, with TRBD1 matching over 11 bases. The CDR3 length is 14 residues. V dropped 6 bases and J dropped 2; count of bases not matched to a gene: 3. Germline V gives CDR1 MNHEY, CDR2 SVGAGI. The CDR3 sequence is CASRMGQGAYEQYF. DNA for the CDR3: TGTGCCAGCAGGATGGGACAGGGGGCCTACGAGCAGTACTTC.

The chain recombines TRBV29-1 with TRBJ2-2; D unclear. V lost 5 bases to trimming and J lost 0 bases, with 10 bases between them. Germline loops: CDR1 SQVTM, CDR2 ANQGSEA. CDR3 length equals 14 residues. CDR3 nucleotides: TGCAGCGTTTTGGCACCCTCGAACACCGGGGAGCTGTTTTTT. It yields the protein CSVLAPSNTGELFF.

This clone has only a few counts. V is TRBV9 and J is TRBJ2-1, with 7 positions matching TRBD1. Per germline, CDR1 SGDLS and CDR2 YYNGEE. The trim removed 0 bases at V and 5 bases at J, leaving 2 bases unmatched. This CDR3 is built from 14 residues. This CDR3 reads CASSVGQGNNEQFF. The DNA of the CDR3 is TGTGCCAGCAGCGTAGGACAGGGAAACAATGAGCAGTTCTTC.

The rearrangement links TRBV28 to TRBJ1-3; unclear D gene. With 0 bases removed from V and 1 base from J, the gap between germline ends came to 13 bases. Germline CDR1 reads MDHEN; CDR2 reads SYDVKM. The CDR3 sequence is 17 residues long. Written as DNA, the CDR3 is TGTGCCAGCAGTTTATGGGGGTGGAGAGGATCTGGAAACACCATATATTTT. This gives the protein CASSLWGWRGSGNTIYF.

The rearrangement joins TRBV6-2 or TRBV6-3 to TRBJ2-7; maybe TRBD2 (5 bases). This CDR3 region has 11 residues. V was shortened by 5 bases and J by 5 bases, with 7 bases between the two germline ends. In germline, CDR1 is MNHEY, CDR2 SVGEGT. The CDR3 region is CASSPGNEQYF. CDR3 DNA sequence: TGTGCCAGCAGTCCCGGGAACGAGCAGTACTTC.